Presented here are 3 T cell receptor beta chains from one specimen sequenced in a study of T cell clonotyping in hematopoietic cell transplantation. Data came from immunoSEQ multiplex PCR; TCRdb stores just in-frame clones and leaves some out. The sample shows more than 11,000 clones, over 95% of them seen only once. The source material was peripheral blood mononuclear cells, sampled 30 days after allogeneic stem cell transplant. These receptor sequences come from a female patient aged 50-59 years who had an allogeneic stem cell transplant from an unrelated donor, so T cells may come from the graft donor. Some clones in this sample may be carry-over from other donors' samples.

The CDR3 region is CASSQEGEGNGQPQHF. DNA of the CDR3: TGCGCCAGCAGCCAAGAAGGGGAGGGTAACGGTCAGCCCCAGCATTTT. The chain employs TRBV4-1 and TRBJ1-5; tentative D call: TRBD1 (5 bases). Trimming took 0 bases from V and 6 from J, leaving 15 bases between them. Germline values: CDR1 MGHRA, CDR2 YSYEKL. The CDR3 runs 16 residues.

The CDR3 sequence: CASSRTDYDGQYF. The CDR3 DNA reads as TGTGCCAGCAGTAGGACAGATTACGATGGGCAGTACTTC. V usage is TRBV6-1 and J usage is TRBJ2-7; possible D gene TRBD1, 6 bases. V lost 5 bases and J lost 9, with 17 bases in between. There are 13 residues in the CDR3. CDR1 MNHNS and CDR2 SASEGT come from the germline V gene.

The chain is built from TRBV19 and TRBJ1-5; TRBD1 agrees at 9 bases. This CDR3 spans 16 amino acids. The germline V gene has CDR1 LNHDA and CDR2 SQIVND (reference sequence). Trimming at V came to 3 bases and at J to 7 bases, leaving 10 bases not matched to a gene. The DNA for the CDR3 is TGTGCCAGTAGTATGAACAGGGGGCTTGTGGGCCAGCCCCAGCATTTT. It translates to CASSMNRGLVGQPQHF.